One sample yielded the 26 T cell receptor beta chains listed below, sequenced in a study of identical twins. Via MiXCR, TCRdb re-called the 5' RACE reads, giving one row per CDR3 protein. This table holds hundreds of thousands of distinct CDR3 sequences, 7% to 7.5% found once. Another study also made use of these data, one on yellow fever vaccine responses in identical twins.

Material for sequencing was PBMCs. These receptors all stem from a young woman in good health.

This clonotype was observed many times. The chain is built from TRBV28 and TRBJ1-2; possibly TRBD1 for D (6 bases). This CDR3 comprises 13 residues. V shed 5 bases and J shed 4 bases, with 11 bases lying between them. The germline V gene has CDR1 MDHEN and CDR2 SYDVKM. This CDR3 is CASSDGQFYGYTF. CDR3 sequence (DNA): TGTGCCAGCAGTGATGGACAGTTCTATGGCTACACCTTC.

This clonotype was seen many times. V gene TRBV12-3 or TRBV12-4 combines with J gene TRBJ2-4, with TRBD1 identical over 7 bases. The trim removed 1 base at V and 8 bases at J, leaving 5 bases unmatched. The CDR3 consists of 14 residues. CDR3 nucleotide sequence: TGTGCCAGCAGTTTAGGAGGGGGCCACGACATTCAGTACTTC. Amino acid sequence: CASSLGGGHDIQYF.

This clonotype was observed many times. This sequence joins TRBV20-1 and TRBJ2-1; possibly TRBD1 or TRBD2 for D (7 bases each). The CDR3 has 16 residues. The germline CDR1 and CDR2 sequences are DFQATT and SNEGSKA (reference sequence). V was trimmed by 0 bases and J by 5 bases, leaving 17 bases between them. In DNA, the CDR3 is TGCAGTGCTAGAGATCATTCAGGGGGGGATCACAATGAGCAGTTCTTC. This translates into CSARDHSGGDHNEQFF.

This clonotype occurred many times. The J gene is TRBJ2-2, the V gene TRBV4-2; D might be TRBD1 (6 bases). Germline V CDR1 and CDR2: LGHNA, YNFKEQ. The CDR3 consists of 16 residues. Trimming removed 2 bases from V and 1 base from J, with 11 bases in between. The CDR3 nucleotides are TGTGCCAGCAGCCAAATACAACAGGGGAACACCGGGGAGCTGTTTTTT. This encodes CASSQIQQGNTGELFF.

This clonotype was counted between two and nine times. This chain uses TRBV5-1 with TRBJ2-1; D not resolved. Germline V CDR1 and CDR2: SGHRS, YFSETQ. This CDR3 has 15 residues. Trimming shortened V by 3 bases and J by 9 bases, and 19 bases separated the two germline ends. The CDR3 is CASSSKAQSRLEQFF. CDR3 DNA: TGCGCCAGCAGCTCTAAAGCGCAATCGCGCCTTGAGCAGTTCTTC.

The genes are TRBV7-3 and TRBJ2-1, with D perhaps assigned TRBD1 or TRBD2 (6 bases each). Germline V gene lookup returns CDR1 SGHTA and CDR2 FQGTGA. The CDR3 consists of 17 residues. V dropped 1 base and J dropped 6 bases, with 19 bases sitting between them. Here the CDR3 DNA reads TGTGCCAGCAGCTTAAAATTAGTTGGGGGGCAGGGCAATGAGCAGTTCTTC. Protein: CASSLKLVGGQGNEQFF.

This clonotype was found many times. This chain joins TRBV12-3 or TRBV12-4 and TRBJ2-1; TRBD2 agrees at 10 bases. The CDR3 is made up of 14 amino acids. With V trimmed by 9 bases and J by 1 base, 3 bases remained unmatched. The CDR3 sequence is CASQRGGSYNEQFF. In DNA, the CDR3 is TGTGCCAGTCAGCGGGGGGGATCCTACAATGAGCAGTTCTTC.

This clonotype occurred a few times. V usage is TRBV7-9 and J usage is TRBJ2-1; a possible D gene is TRBD2 (6 bases). The germline CDR1 and CDR2 sequences are SEHNR and FQNEAQ (reference sequence). This CDR3 comprises 17 residues. V was pared by 0 bases and J by 10 bases, with 22 bases between. The CDR3 DNA follows: TGTGCCAGCAGCTTAGCGCCGACGGGAGATTTGGTCAGGGAGCAGTTCTTC. Its protein product is CASSLAPTGDLVREQFF.

This clonotype was counted a few times. The chain has TRBV27 and TRBJ2-3; 16 positions agree with TRBD2. The CDR3 totals 18 residues. With V trimmed by 7 bases and J by 1 base, 8 bases remained unmatched. Per the germline V gene, CDR1 is MNHEY and CDR2 is SMNVEV (reference sequence). The CDR3 region is CASTSGLAGGSGTDTQYF. CDR3 sequence (DNA): TGTGCCAGCACATCGGGACTAGCGGGAGGGTCTGGCACAGATACGCAGTATTTT.

The J gene is TRBJ2-7, the V gene TRBV20-1; D gene ambiguous. CDR3 length equals 13 residues. Germline lookup yields CDR1 DFQATT and CDR2 SNEGSKA (reference sequence). V lost 1 base and J lost 0, with 7 bases in between. The CDR3 region is CSARVQRSYEQYF. CDR3 bases: TGCAGTGCTAGAGTCCAACGCTCCTACGAGCAGTACTTC.

This clonotype was detected a few times. The J gene is TRBJ2-3, the V gene TRBV11-2; 9 nucleotides match TRBD1. Germline V gene sequence: CDR1 SGHAT, CDR2 FQNNGV. Trimming took 4 bases from V and 2 from J; bases not matched to a gene: 4. The CDR3 loop spans 15 amino acids. The CDR3 sequence is CASSSGQGITDTQYF. CDR3 coding DNA: TGTGCCAGCAGCTCGGGACAGGGCATCACAGATACGCAGTATTTT.

This clonotype came up many times. The V call is TRBV5-1, the J call TRBJ2-3; TRBD2 matches at 9 bases. The germline V gene encodes CDR1 SGHRS and CDR2 YFSETQ. With V trimmed by 3 bases and J by 5 bases, 13 bases remained unmatched. The CDR3 has 17 residues. The CDR3 region has the DNA TGCGCCAGCAGCTCCTCCGGGGGAGCGGGAGGTAAAGATACGCAGTATTTT. Amino acids: CASSSSGGAGGKDTQYF.

J is TRBJ2-1 and V is TRBV4-1, with D unclear. Germline V gene data show CDR1 as MGHRA and CDR2 as YSYEKL. Trimming stripped 0 bases from V and 2 bases from J, with 26 bases between. The CDR3 has 21 amino acids. The CDR3 loop reads CASSQDPYPSFSGSPYNEQFF. Written as DNA, the CDR3 is TGCGCCAGCAGCCAAGACCCCTACCCTAGTTTTTCGGGCTCCCCCTACAATGAGCAGTTCTTC.

This clonotype was recorded many times. The rearrangement joins TRBV12-3 or TRBV12-4 to TRBJ2-1; D is ambiguous. There are 13 residues in the CDR3. V lost 5 bases and J lost 8, with 13 bases in between. CDR3 protein: CASSIILGHEQFF. For the CDR3, the DNA is TGTGCCAGCAGTATTATACTCGGCCATGAGCAGTTCTTC.

The table lists this clonotype with a few counts. V is TRBV20-1 and J is TRBJ2-7, with no clear D. The V gene lost 5 bases and the J gene lost 5 bases, with 10 bases spanning the gap. The length of the CDR3 is 11 residues. CDR1 is DFQATT, CDR2 SNEGSKA, per germline (reference sequence). The CDR3 sequence is CSAGRVDEQYV. The CDR3 DNA reads TGCAGTGCTGGAAGGGTAGACGAGCAGTACGTC.

This clonotype showed up many times. This sequence joins TRBV7-2 and TRBJ2-1, with 12 bases fitting TRBD2. The CDR3 is 15 residues long. The V segment lost 3 bases and the J segment 8 bases; nucleotides outside the gene matches: 5. From germline, CDR1 is SGHTA and CDR2 FQGNSA. DNA for the CDR3: TGTGCCAGCAGCTTGACTAGCGGGGGCCACTATGAGCAGTTCTTC. This gives the protein CASSLTSGGHYEQFF.

This clonotype was counted only a few times. This chain uses TRBV10-3 with TRBJ2-5; 7 bases map to TRBD2. CDR1 is ENHRY, CDR2 SYGVKD, per germline. The V gene end was trimmed by 7 bases and the J gene end by 5 bases; junction bases not matched to a gene: 7. The CDR3 sequence is 13 residues long. CDR3: CAIKSGAGETQYF. The CDR3 DNA follows: TGTGCCATCAAGAGCGGGGCGGGGGAGACCCAGTACTTC.

The rearrangement links TRBV10-3 to TRBJ2-4; unclear D gene. The CDR3 consists of 17 residues. Germline V gives CDR1 ENHRY, CDR2 SYGVKD. V lost 0 bases, J lost 0 bases, and 12 bases lay in between. The CDR3 nucleotides are TGTGCCATCAGTGAGTCGAATGTCCTACTAGCCAAAAACATTCAGTACTTC. Protein: CAISESNVLLAKNIQYF.

This clonotype was detected many times. The gene calls are TRBV10-3 and TRBJ2-1; TRBD2 matches at 9 bases. This CDR3 comprises 14 residues. Germline V gene sequence: CDR1 ENHRY, CDR2 SYGVKD. J lost 7 bases, V lost 10 bases, and 11 bases had no gene match. CDR3 sequence: CATGPGLAGNEQFF. Written as DNA, the CDR3 is TGTGCCACCGGACCGGGACTAGCTGGGAATGAGCAGTTCTTC.

The table lists this clonotype with a few counts. This sequence joins TRBV20-1 and TRBJ2-5; 9 bases agree with TRBD1. CDR1 and CDR2 (germline): DFQATT, SNEGSKA (reference sequence). This CDR3 comprises 12 residues. The CDR3: CSTQGAGETQYF. The CDR3, as DNA: TGCAGCACACAGGGGGCGGGAGAGACCCAGTACTTC.

This clonotype was recorded at least ten times. This chain links TRBV12-3 or TRBV12-4 with TRBJ2-6, with D maybe TRBD1 (5 bases). Trimming pared 6 bases from V and 4 bases from J, leaving 13 bases between. The length of the CDR3 is 15 residues. In DNA form, the CDR3 reads TGTGCCAGCAGCCCTACAGGTGACGGGGCCAACGTCCTGACTTTC. This gives the protein CASSPTGDGANVLTF.

This clonotype came up many times. The chain recombines TRBV6-5 with TRBJ1-6; 10 nucleotides agree with TRBD1. V shed 1 base, J shed 5 bases, and the junction held 2 bases outside the gene matches. There are 16 residues in the CDR3. Looked up from germline, CDR1 is MNHEY and CDR2 is SVGAGI. This chain's CDR3 is CASSYLGTGDNSPLHF. The CDR3 DNA is TGTGCCAGCAGTTACTTAGGGACAGGGGATAATTCACCCCTCCACTTT.

This chain connects TRBV10-1 to TRBJ2-1, with a weak D call TRBD2 (6 bases). The CDR3 is made up of 13 amino acids. Per germline, CDR1 WNHNN and CDR2 SYGVQD (reference sequence). Trimming shortened V by 10 bases and J by 7 bases, and 17 bases separated the two germline ends. The CDR3 loop reads CATHGGSGNEQFF. The CDR3 DNA sequence: TGCGCCACGCACGGAGGGTCCGGGAATGAGCAGTTCTTC.

In this sample, this clonotype turned up a few times. The chain recombines TRBV20-1 with TRBJ2-3; 9 bases fit TRBD1. The length of the CDR3 is 14 residues. The ends lost 4 bases at V and 10 bases at J; junction bases unmatched: 12. Germline V lookup: CDR1 DFQATT, CDR2 SNEGSKA (reference sequence). CDR3 in DNA: TGCAGTGCTATAGCGAGGGACAGGGTTCTGGCGCAGTATTTT. Its translation is CSAIARDRVLAQYF.

This clonotype has only a few counts. V gene TRBV6-5 combines with J gene TRBJ1-2, with TRBD1 as a possible D gene (6 bases). The V gene's germline CDR1 is MNHEY and CDR2 SVGAGI. CDR3 length: 14 residues. The germline V and J ends were trimmed by 0 bases and 8 bases, with 13 bases remaining between them. Here the CDR3 reads CASSYSWGAGGYTF. The CDR3 DNA reads TGTGCCAGCAGTTACTCCTGGGGGGCTGGGGGCTACACCTTC.

In this sample, this clonotype turned up a few times. The chain couples TRBV10-3 to TRBJ2-5, with TRBD2 matching 7 bases. Germline CDR1 ENHRY, CDR2 SYGVKD. The CDR3 sequence is 14 residues long. With 3 bases clipped from V and 4 bases from J, the junction kept 5 bases outside the gene matches. This CDR3 reads CAISDSWGGETQYF. The CDR3, as DNA: TGTGCCATCAGTGACAGTTGGGGGGGAGAGACCCAGTACTTC.